These T cell receptor beta chains were read from a single sample in a study of blood T cell repertoires in COVID-19. Only in-frame clones appear in the TCRdb table, and some are missing; sequencing was by immunoSEQ multiplex PCR. Here the sample spans 200,000 to 300,000 clones, about 89% being singletons. Input material: peripheral blood. The receptors here all came from a woman aged 45-60 years with acute or convalescent COVID-19. Both conserved end residues are part of each CDR3.

cdr3_length v_call cdr3_aa
15 TRBV4-1 CASSQVTGTAYEQYF
15 TRBV18 CASSPQGAMNQPQHF
16 TRBV19 CASSPEGTDSIRPQHF
14 TRBV30 CAWGQGLGNSPLHF
17 TRBV5-1 CASSLAPSRGGNSPLHF
14 TRBV18 CASSPWTTSYEQYF
15 TRBV28 CASSYLAGNTGELFF
14 TRBV25-1 CATQAGGSPETQYF
11 TRBV19 CASISLTEAFF
12 TRBV30 CAQDRSNTEAFF
16 TRBV24-1 CATSDFRQGSNYGYTF
14 TRBV30 CAWEKGLAEETQYF
15 TRBV27 CASSPRGQGTYEQYF
15 TRBV27 CASSWGVVSGGTQYF
12 TRBV2 CASSEQRYGYTF
18 TRBV15 CATSRELTGGQSSYEQYF
18 TRBV18 CASSRLRDGLATNEKLFF
15 TRBV11-2 CASSSWTDYNSPLHF
16 TRBV15 CATSRDGRGGNQPQHF
14 TRBV29-1 CSVGERAPTDTQYF
20 TRBV4-1 CASSPTAGTSGRRSTGEQYF
14 TRBV19 CASSIVRGNQPQHF
21 TRBV24-1 CATSDFGQEGLAGHPGETQYF
11 TRBV30 CAWSGGYGYTF
16 TRBV25-1 CASSTSSGRVGSPLHF
15 TRBV7-2 CASSAGTSGSNEQFF
15 TRBV15 CATSRDSFRVEKLFF
16 TRBV19 CASKPYGGSSYNEQFF
15 TRBV5-6 CASSLDRVGPETQYF
15 TRBV24-1 CATSDEAGSTDTQYF
15 TRBV4-1 CASTQLAGDYNEQFF
12 TRBV28 CASSSGTPPGHF
13 TRBV11-2 CASSRDSLRTQHF
15 TRBV15 CATSRDRRERDTQYF
13 TRBV5-6 CASSHDRGRGYTF
15 TRBV7-3 CASNLTPGSGNTIYF
11 TRBV28 CASSSEYAQHF